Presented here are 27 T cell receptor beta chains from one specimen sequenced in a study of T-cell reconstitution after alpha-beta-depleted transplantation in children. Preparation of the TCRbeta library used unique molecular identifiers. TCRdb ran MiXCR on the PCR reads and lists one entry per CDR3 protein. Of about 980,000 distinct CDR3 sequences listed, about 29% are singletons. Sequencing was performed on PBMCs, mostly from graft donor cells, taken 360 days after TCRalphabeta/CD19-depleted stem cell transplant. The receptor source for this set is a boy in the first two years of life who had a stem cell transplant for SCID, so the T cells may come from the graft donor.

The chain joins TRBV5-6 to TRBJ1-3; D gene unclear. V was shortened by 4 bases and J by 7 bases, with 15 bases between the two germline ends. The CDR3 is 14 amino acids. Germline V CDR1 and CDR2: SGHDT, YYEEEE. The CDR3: CASSRGQLGNTIYF. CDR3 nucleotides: TGTGCCAGCAGCCGAGGTCAGCTGGGGAACACCATATATTTT.

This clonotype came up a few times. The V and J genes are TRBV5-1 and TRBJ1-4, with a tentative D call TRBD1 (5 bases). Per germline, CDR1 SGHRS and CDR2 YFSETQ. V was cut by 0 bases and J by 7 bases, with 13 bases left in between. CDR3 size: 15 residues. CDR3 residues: CASSLDGGRGEKLFF. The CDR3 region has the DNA TGCGCCAGCAGCTTGGATGGGGGAAGGGGTGAAAAACTGTTTTTT.

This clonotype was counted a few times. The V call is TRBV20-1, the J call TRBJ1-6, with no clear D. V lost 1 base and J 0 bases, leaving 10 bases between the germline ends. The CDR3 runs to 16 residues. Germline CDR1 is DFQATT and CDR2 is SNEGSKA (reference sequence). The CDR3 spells CSARVSLSSYNSPLHF. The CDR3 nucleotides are TGCAGTGCTAGAGTAAGCCTCAGCTCCTATAATTCACCCCTCCACTTT.

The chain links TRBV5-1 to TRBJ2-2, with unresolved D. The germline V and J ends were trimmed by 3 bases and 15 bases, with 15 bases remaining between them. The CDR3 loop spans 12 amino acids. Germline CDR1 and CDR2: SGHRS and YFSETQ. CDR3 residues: CASSSPTRTLFF. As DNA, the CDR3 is TGCGCCAGCAGCTCGCCGACACGGACCTTGTTTTTT.

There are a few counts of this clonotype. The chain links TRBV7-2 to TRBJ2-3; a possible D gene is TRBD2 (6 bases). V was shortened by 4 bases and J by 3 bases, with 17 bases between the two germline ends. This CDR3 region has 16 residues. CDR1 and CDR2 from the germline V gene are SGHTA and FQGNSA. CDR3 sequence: CASSSRGRLGTDTQYF. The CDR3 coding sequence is TGTGCCAGCAGCTCTAGGGGCCGACTAGGAACAGATACGCAGTATTTT.

DNA of the CDR3: TGTGCCAGCAGCCCGCACCCGGGGGACACTCCACCTTACGAGCAGTACTTC. Amino acid sequence: CASSPHPGDTPPYEQYF. The V call is TRBV7-7, the J call TRBJ2-7; D may correspond to TRBD1 or TRBD2 (6 bases each). The CDR3 has 17 residues. Looked up from germline, CDR1 is SSHAT and CDR2 is FNYEAQ (reference sequence). V gave up 5 bases and J gave up 4 bases, with 24 bases separating them. Using reference TRBV7-7 and TRBJ2-7 for the parts outside the CDR3, the full variable domain is GAGVSQSPRYKVTKRGQDVTLRCDPISSHATLYWYQQALGQGPEFLTYFNYEAQPDKSGLPSDRFSAERPEGSISTLTIQRTEQRDSAMYRCASSPHPGDTPPYEQYFGPGTRLTVT.

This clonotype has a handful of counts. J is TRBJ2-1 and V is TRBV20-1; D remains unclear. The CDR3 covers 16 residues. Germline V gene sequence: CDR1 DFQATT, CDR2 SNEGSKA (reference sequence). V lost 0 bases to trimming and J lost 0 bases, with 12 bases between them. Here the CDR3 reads CSARDPYSYSYNEQFF. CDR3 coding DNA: TGCAGTGCTAGAGATCCGTACTCTTACTCCTACAATGAGCAGTTCTTC.

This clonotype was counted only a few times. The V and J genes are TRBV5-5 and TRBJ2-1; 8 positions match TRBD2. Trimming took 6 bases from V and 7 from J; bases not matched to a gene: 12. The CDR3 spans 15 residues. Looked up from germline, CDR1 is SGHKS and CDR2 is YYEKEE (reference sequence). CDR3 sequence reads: CASTIFGSGVNEQFF. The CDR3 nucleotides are TGTGCCAGCACCATCTTTGGTAGCGGGGTTAATGAGCAGTTCTTC.

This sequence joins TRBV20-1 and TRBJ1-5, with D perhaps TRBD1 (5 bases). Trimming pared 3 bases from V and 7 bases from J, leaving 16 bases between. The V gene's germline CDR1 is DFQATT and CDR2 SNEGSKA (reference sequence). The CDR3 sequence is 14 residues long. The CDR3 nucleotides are TGCAGTGCTAGGGAGGCCGTGAGGGGACAGCCCCAGCATTTT. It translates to CSAREAVRGQPQHF.

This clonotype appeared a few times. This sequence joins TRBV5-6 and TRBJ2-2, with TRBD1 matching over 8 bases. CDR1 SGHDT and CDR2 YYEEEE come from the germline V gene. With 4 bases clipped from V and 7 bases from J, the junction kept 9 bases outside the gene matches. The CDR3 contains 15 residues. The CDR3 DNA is TGTGCCAGCAGCCCCGGGACAGGACGCTACGGGGAGCTGTTTTTT. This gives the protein CASSPGTGRYGELFF.

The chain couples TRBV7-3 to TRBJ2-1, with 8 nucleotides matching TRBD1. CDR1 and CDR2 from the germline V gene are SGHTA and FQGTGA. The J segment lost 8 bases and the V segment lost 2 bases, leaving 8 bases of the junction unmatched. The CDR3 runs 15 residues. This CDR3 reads CASSLRWTGNDEQFF. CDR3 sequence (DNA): TGTGCCAGCAGCTTACGCTGGACAGGGAACGATGAGCAGTTCTTC.

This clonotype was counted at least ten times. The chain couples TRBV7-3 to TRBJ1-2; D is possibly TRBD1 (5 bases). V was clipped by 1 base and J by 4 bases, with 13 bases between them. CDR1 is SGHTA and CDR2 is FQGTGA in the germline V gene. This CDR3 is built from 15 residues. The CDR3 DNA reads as TGTGCCAGCAGCTTAAGTGGCAGGGCCGTCTATGGCTACACCTTC. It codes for CASSLSGRAVYGYTF.

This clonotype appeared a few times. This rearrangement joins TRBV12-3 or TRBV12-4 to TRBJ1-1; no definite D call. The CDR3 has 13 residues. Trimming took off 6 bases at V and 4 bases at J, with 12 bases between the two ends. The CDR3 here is CASRETSLTEAFF. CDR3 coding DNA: TGTGCCAGCAGAGAGACAAGTCTCACTGAAGCTTTCTTT.

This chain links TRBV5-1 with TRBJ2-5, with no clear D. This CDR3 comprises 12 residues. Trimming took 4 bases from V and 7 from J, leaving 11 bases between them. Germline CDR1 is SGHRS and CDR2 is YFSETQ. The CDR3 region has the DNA TGCGCCAGCAGCGTGGACCTAAGGACCCAGTACTTC. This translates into CASSVDLRTQYF.

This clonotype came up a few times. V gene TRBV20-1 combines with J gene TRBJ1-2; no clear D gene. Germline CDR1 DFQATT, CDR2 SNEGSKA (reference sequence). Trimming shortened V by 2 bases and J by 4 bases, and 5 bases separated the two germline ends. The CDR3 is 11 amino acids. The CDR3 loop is CSARKGYGYTF. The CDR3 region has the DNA TGCAGTGCTAGAAAGGGCTATGGCTACACCTTC.

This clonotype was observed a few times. CDR3 DNA: TGCGCCAGCAGCTTCACAGGGACAGCCGCCACCGGGGAGCTGTTTTTT. Translating it yields CASSFTGTAATGELFF. The J gene is TRBJ2-2, the V gene TRBV5-1, with TRBD1 matching over 7 bases. The CDR3 is made up of 16 amino acids. Germline CDR1 is SGHRS and CDR2 is YFSETQ. The trim removed 2 bases at V and 4 bases at J, leaving 8 bases unmatched.

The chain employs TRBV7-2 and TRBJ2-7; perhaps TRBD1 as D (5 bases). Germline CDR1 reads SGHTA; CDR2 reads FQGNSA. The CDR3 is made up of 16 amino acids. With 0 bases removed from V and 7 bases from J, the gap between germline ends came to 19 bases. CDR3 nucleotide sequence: TGTGCCAGCAGCTTAGCGACAGCCGACATTGGGCGGGAGCAGTACTTC. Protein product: CASSLATADIGREQYF.

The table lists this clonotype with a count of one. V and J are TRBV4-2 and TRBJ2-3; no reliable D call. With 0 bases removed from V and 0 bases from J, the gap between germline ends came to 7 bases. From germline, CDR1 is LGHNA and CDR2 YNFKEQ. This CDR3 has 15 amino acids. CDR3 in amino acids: CASSQEAFSTDTQYF. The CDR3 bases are TGTGCCAGCAGCCAAGAAGCCTTTAGCACAGATACGCAGTATTTT.

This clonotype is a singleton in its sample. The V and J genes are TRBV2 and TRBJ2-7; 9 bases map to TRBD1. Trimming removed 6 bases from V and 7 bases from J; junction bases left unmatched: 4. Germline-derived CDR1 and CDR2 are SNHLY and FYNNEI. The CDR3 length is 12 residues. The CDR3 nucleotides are TGTGCCAGCAGCATCGGGACAGGGGAGCAGTACTTC. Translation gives CASSIGTGEQYF.

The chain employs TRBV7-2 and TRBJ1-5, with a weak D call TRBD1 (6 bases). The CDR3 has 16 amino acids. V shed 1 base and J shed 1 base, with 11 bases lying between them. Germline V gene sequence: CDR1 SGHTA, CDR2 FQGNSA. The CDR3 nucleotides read TGTGCCAGCAGCTTAGGGCGGGGGGCAAGCAATCAGCCCCAGCATTTT. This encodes CASSLGRGASNQPQHF.

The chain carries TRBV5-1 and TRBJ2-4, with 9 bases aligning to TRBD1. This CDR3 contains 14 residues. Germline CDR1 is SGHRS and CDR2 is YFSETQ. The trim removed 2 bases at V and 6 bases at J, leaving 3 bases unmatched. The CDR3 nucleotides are TGCGCCAGCAGCTTACAGGGGGCGGGAAACATTCAGTACTTC. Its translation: CASSLQGAGNIQYF.

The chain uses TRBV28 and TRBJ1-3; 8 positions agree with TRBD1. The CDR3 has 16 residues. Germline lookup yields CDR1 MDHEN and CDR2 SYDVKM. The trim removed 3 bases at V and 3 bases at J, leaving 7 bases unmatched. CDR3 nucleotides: TGTGCCAGCAGTTTTAACGCCGGACAGGGTGGAAACACCATATATTTT. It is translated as CASSFNAGQGGNTIYF. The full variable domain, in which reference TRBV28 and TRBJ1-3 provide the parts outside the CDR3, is DVKVTQSSRYLVKRTGEKVFLECVQDMDHENMFWYRQDPGLGLRLIYFSYDVKMKEKGDIPEGYSVSREKKERFSLILESASTNQTSMYLCASSFNAGQGGNTIYFGEGSWLTVV.

The CDR3 coding sequence is TGCAGTGCTAGAGATACGAGGGGCCAGGTCGTTGGTTTCTTT. Translation: CSARDTRGQVVGFF. The V gene is TRBV20-1, the J gene TRBJ1-1; D might be TRBD1 (5 bases). V gave up 0 bases and J gave up 13 bases, with 21 bases separating them. Germline CDR1 is DFQATT and CDR2 is SNEGSKA (reference sequence). CDR3 size: 14 residues.

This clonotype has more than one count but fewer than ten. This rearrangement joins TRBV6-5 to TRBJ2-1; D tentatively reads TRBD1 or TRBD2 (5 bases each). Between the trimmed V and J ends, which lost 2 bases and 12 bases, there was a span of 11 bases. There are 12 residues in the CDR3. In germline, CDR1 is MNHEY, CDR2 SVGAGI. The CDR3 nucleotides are TGTGCCAGCAGTTACGCCCCAGGGAGGCAGTTCTTC. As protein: CASSYAPGRQFF.

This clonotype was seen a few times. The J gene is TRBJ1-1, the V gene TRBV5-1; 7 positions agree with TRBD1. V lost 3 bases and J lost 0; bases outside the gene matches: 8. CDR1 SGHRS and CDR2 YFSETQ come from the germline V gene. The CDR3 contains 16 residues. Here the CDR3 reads CASSWAGGGLNTEAFF. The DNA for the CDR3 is TGCGCCAGCAGCTGGGCAGGGGGAGGTCTGAACACTGAAGCTTTCTTT. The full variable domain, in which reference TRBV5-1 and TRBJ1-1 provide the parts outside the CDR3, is KAGVTQTPRYLIKTRGQQVTLSCSPISGHRSVSWYQQTPGQGLQFLFEYFSETQRNKGNFPGRFSGRQFSNSRSEMNVSTLELGDSALYLCASSWAGGGLNTEAFFGQGTRLTVV.

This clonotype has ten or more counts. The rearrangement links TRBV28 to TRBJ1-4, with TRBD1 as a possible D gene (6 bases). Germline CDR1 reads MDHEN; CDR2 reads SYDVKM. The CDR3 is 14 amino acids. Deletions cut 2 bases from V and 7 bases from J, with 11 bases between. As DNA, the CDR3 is TGTGCCAGCAGTTTACGAACAGGGCGTGAAAAACTGTTTTTT. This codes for CASSLRTGREKLFF.

Here the CDR3 DNA reads TGTGCCAGCTCACCACTCGGACAGGGGCCGACGGTCTCTGGAAACACCATATATTTT. This sequence encodes CASSPLGQGPTVSGNTIYF. V and J are TRBV18 and TRBJ1-3, with TRBD1 identical over 9 bases. CDR3 size: 19 residues. V was clipped by 1 base and J by 0 bases; unmatched bases: 10. CDR1 and CDR2 from the germline V gene are KGHSH and LQKENI.